These 31 T cell receptor beta chains came from one sample sequenced in a study of blood T cell repertoires in COVID-19. The assay was immunoSEQ multiplex PCR, and TCRdb's table has in-frame clones only and misses some. This table holds some 40,000 clones, about 88% found once. Sequenced input: peripheral blood. These receptors were obtained from a man aged 65 to 85 with active COVID-19.

The chain is built from TRBV5-1 and TRBJ2-1, with 15 bases that match TRBD2. V was pared by 5 bases and J by 7 bases, with 4 bases of the junction left unmatched. Germline V gives CDR1 SGHRS, CDR2 YFSETQ. The length of the CDR3 is 15 residues. Here the CDR3 reads CASRRGLAGGNEQFF. The DNA for the CDR3 is TGCGCCAGCAGAAGGGGACTAGCGGGAGGAAATGAGCAGTTCTTC.

The V and J genes are TRBV11-2 and TRBJ2-2; TRBD2 matches 10 bases. The CDR3 runs 16 residues. Unmatched junction bases numbered 7, after V lost 5 bases and J lost 4 bases. In germline, CDR1 is SGHAT, CDR2 FQNNGV. Here the CDR3 reads CASSNVRLAGTGELFF. The CDR3 bases are TGTGCCAGCAGCAACGTTAGACTAGCGGGCACCGGGGAGCTGTTTTTT. The full variable domain, completed using reference TRBV11-2 and TRBJ2-2, is EAGVAQSPRYKIIEKRQSVAFWCNPISGHATLYWYQQILGQGPKLLIQFQNNGVVDDSQLPKDRFSAERLKGVDSTLKIQPAKLEDSAVYLCASSNVRLAGTGELFFGEGSRLTVL.

The chain links TRBV19 to TRBJ2-6; D remains unclear. Deletions cut 2 bases from V and 0 bases from J, with 8 bases between. This CDR3 is built from 16 residues. Germline CDR1 reads LNHDA; CDR2 reads SQIVND (reference sequence). In DNA form, the CDR3 reads TGTGCCAGTAGTATACACAGCTACTCTGGGGCCAACGTCCTGACTTTC. Translated, it gives CASSIHSYSGANVLTF. Drawing the rest from reference TRBV19 and TRBJ2-6, the complete variable domain is DGGITQSPKYLFRKEGQNVTLSCEQNLNHDAMYWYRQDPGQGLRLIYYSQIVNDFQKGDIAEGYSVSREKKESFPLTVTSAQKNPTAFYLCASSIHSYSGANVLTFGAGSRLTVL.

The rearrangement links TRBV5-1 to TRBJ2-3, with 7 bases fitting TRBD1. There are 17 residues in the CDR3. CDR1 is SGHRS and CDR2 is YFSETQ in the germline V gene. Trimming removed 4 bases from V and 0 bases from J; junction bases left unmatched: 11. CDR3 residues: CASSLNRGRDSTDTQYF. In DNA, the CDR3 is TGCGCCAGCAGCCTCAACAGGGGCCGGGATAGCACAGATACGCAGTATTTT.

The J gene is TRBJ2-7, the V gene TRBV28; D is possibly TRBD2 (5 bases). Trimming cost V 2 bases and J 1 base, with 21 bases left between them. The CDR3 runs 18 residues. From germline, CDR1 is MDHEN and CDR2 SYDVKM. This CDR3 is CASSLRLGLRTSSYEQYF. CDR3 coding DNA: TGTGCCAGCAGTTTACGGCTCGGGTTGAGGACTTCTTCCTACGAGCAGTACTTC.

The chain employs TRBV28 and TRBJ1-5; D gene ambiguous. The V gene's germline CDR1 is MDHEN and CDR2 SYDVKM. Trimming took 2 bases from V and 1 from J, leaving 9 bases between them. The length of the CDR3 is 15 residues. The CDR3 sequence: CASSLRLGSNQPQHF. The CDR3 DNA sequence: TGTGCCAGCAGTTTAAGGCTCGGGAGCAATCAGCCCCAGCATTTT.

This clone was detected once. V and J are TRBV5-4 and TRBJ2-2; TRBD2 is a possible D gene (7 bases). Trimming removed 4 bases at V and 4 bases at J, with 14 bases between. Germline loops: CDR1 SGHNT, CDR2 YYREEE (reference sequence). The CDR3 is 15 amino acids. The CDR3 sequence: CASSPKRGGTGELFF. In DNA form, the CDR3 reads TGTGCCAGCAGCCCAAAAAGGGGGGGCACCGGGGAGCTGTTTTTT.

The genes are TRBV29-1 and TRBJ2-3; a possible D gene is TRBD2 (7 bases). The V end lost 4 bases, the J end lost 5 bases, and 22 bases lay between the germline ends. Germline V gene lookup returns CDR1 SQVTM and CDR2 ANQGSEA. This CDR3 comprises 16 residues. Here the CDR3 DNA reads TGCAGCGTTGTTCGTCGGGGGGCCCCTCCGGGAGATACGCAGTATTTT. This translates into CSVVRRGAPPGDTQYF.

The V gene is TRBV5-1, the J gene TRBJ2-2; 11 bases fit TRBD2. This CDR3 is built from 20 residues. Germline V gives CDR1 SGHRS, CDR2 YFSETQ. After removal of 4 bases from V and 7 bases from J, the junction contained 21 bases not matched to a gene. The CDR3 sequence is CASSTLPGQWSGLAGGELFF. CDR3 sequence (DNA): TGCGCCAGCAGCACTTTACCGGGACAGTGGAGCGGACTAGCGGGCGGGGAGCTGTTTTTT.

This clone was recorded once. The V and J genes are TRBV28 and TRBJ1-2; TRBD1 matches at 9 bases. CDR1 MDHEN and CDR2 SYDVKM come from the germline V gene. The CDR3 has 15 amino acids. V dropped 6 bases and J dropped 8; count of bases not matched to a gene: 13. The CDR3 coding sequence is TGTGCCAGCAGGGACAGGGGTTCCCGCCGGGGCGGCTACACCTTC. Amino acid sequence: CASRDRGSRRGGYTF.

The CDR3 spells CASSEVASGSPDEQFF. Written as DNA, the CDR3 is TGTGCCAGCAGTGAAGTGGCTAGCGGGAGTCCAGATGAGCAGTTCTTC. This chain joins TRBV6-1 and TRBJ2-1; 10 bases line up with TRBD2. Losses at the gene ends were 1 base for V and 8 bases for J; bases not matched to a gene: 8. The CDR3 totals 16 residues. Germline V gene sequence: CDR1 MNHNS, CDR2 SASEGT.

The genes are TRBV7-6 and TRBJ1-5; a possible D gene is TRBD1 (5 bases). The length of the CDR3 is 16 residues. The germline V gene encodes CDR1 SGHVS and CDR2 FNYEAQ. V was pared by 1 base and J by 1 base, with 11 bases between. The CDR3 protein is CASSLVAGKSNQPQHF. CDR3 sequence (DNA): TGTGCCAGCAGCTTAGTTGCAGGGAAGAGCAATCAGCCCCAGCATTTT. Together with reference TRBV7-6 and TRBJ1-5, the CDR3 gives the full variable domain: GAGVSQSPRYKVTKRGQDVALRCDPISGHVSLYWYRQALGQGPEFLTYFNYEAQQDKSGLPNDRFSAERPEGSISTLTIQRTEQRDSAMYRCASSLVAGKSNQPQHFGDGTRLSIL.

The CDR3 nucleotides read TGCGCCAGCAGCTTGGCCGTGGGACAGGGGAACTATGGCTACACCTTC. Amino acid sequence: CASSLAVGQGNYGYTF. The chain links TRBV5-1 to TRBJ1-2, with 10 nucleotides matching TRBD1. Germline V gives CDR1 SGHRS, CDR2 YFSETQ. CDR3 length: 16 residues. V dropped 0 bases and J dropped 2; count of bases not matched to a gene: 4.

This clone was seen a few times. The chain is built from TRBV27 and TRBJ2-1; TRBD2 matches 7 bases. The V gene end was trimmed by 5 bases and the J gene end by 8 bases; junction bases not matched to a gene: 9. CDR1 is MNHEY and CDR2 is SMNVEV in the germline V gene (reference sequence). The CDR3 is made up of 14 amino acids. The CDR3 here is CASSTSTSLYEQFF. The CDR3 DNA reads as TGTGCCAGCAGTACCTCGACTAGCTTGTATGAGCAGTTCTTC.

This chain joins TRBV19 and TRBJ2-2; TRBD2 matches 8 bases. The CDR3 is 15 residues long. V lost 6 bases, J lost 5 bases, and 8 bases stayed unmatched. Per the germline V gene, CDR1 is LNHDA and CDR2 is SQIVND (reference sequence). The CDR3 here is CASSSGTRWTGELFF. The CDR3 DNA is TGTGCCAGTAGCTCCGGGACTAGATGGACCGGGGAGCTGTTTTTT. Full variable domain (remainder filled in from reference TRBV19 and TRBJ2-2): DGGITQSPKYLFRKEGQNVTLSCEQNLNHDAMYWYRQDPGQGLRLIYYSQIVNDFQKGDIAEGYSVSREKKESFPLTVTSAQKNPTAFYLCASSSGTRWTGELFFGEGSRLTVL.

The V gene is TRBV10-1, the J gene TRBJ2-7; possibly TRBD2 for D (6 bases). V was pared by 4 bases and J by 4 bases, with 14 bases between. The CDR3 runs 14 residues. Germline V lookup: CDR1 WNHNN, CDR2 SYGVQD (reference sequence). DNA of the CDR3: TGCGCCAGCAGTGCACCGGGGGTCGTTTACGAGCAGTACTTC. Protein product: CASSAPGVVYEQYF.

The gene calls are TRBV19 and TRBJ2-7, with 7 bases fitting TRBD2. The ends lost 11 bases at V and 3 bases at J; junction bases unmatched: 13. Germline CDR1 reads LNHDA; CDR2 reads SQIVND (reference sequence). The CDR3 is 14 residues long. The CDR3 is CAPPGGTTLYEQYF. In DNA form, the CDR3 reads TGTGCCCCCCCAGGTGGGACTACCCTCTACGAGCAGTACTTC.

This chain uses TRBV4-1 with TRBJ2-1; possible D gene TRBD1, 5 bases. The CDR3 covers 13 residues. Trimming removed 4 bases from V and 8 bases from J, with 12 bases in between. Germline CDR1 is MGHRA and CDR2 is YSYEKL. The CDR3 nucleotides are TGCGCCAGCAGCCGCGCACTCAGGGATGAGCAGTTCTTC. Amino acid sequence: CASSRALRDEQFF.

In its sample, this clone was seen a few times. The chain has TRBV7-9 and TRBJ1-3; 8 bases fit TRBD1. Germline CDR1 reads SEHNR; CDR2 reads FQNEAQ (reference sequence). The CDR3 consists of 17 residues. The ends lost 5 bases at V and 0 bases at J; junction bases unmatched: 9. CDR3 protein: CASSTPGQGSSGNTIYF. The CDR3 DNA reads TGTGCCAGCAGCACCCCCGGACAGGGAAGCTCTGGAAACACCATATATTTT.

The CDR3 here is CASRGTGRGTGELFF. The CDR3 nucleotides are TGTGCCAGCAGGGGGACAGGTCGGGGCACCGGGGAGCTGTTTTTT. The chain couples TRBV2 to TRBJ2-2; 8 bases are shared with TRBD1. The CDR3 is 15 residues long. Germline loops: CDR1 SNHLY, CDR2 FYNNEI. Trimming took 6 bases from V and 4 from J; bases not matched to a gene: 7.

This chain joins TRBV10-2 and TRBJ2-3; a possible D gene is TRBD2 (7 bases). The CDR3 has 14 residues. CDR1 is WSHSY, CDR2 SAAADI, per germline. Trimming took off 6 bases at V and 5 bases at J, with 15 bases between the two ends. The CDR3 loop is CASRDSGTGDTQYF. The CDR3 region has the DNA TGCGCCAGCAGGGACAGCGGGACGGGAGATACGCAGTATTTT.

The V and J genes are TRBV6-6 and TRBJ2-7, with D unclear. The CDR3 is made up of 14 amino acids. The germline V gene encodes CDR1 MNHNY and CDR2 SVGAGI (reference sequence). V was cut by 7 bases and J by 2 bases, with 15 bases left in between. CDR3 protein: CASTEARPPYEQYF. The CDR3, as DNA: TGTGCCAGCACAGAAGCGCGACCCCCCTACGAGCAGTACTTC.

This clone was seen a few times. The chain uses TRBV7-9 and TRBJ2-7; 7 bases map to TRBD2. The CDR3 is 15 amino acids. The germline V gene encodes CDR1 SEHNR and CDR2 FQNEAQ (reference sequence). With V trimmed by 1 base and J by 6 bases, 9 bases remained unmatched. The CDR3: CASSLVAGARGEQYF. DNA for the CDR3: TGTGCCAGCAGCTTAGTGGCGGGAGCAAGGGGCGAGCAGTACTTC.

The chain uses TRBV2 and TRBJ2-3, with TRBD2 matching 7 bases. V dropped 1 base and J dropped 4; count of bases not matched to a gene: 5. CDR3 length: 15 amino acids. The germline gives CDR1 SNHLY, CDR2 FYNNEI. Here the CDR3 reads CASSEGLAEADTQYF. CDR3 nucleotide sequence: TGTGCCAGCAGTGAAGGTCTAGCGGAGGCAGATACGCAGTATTTT.

The J gene is TRBJ2-1, the V gene TRBV7-9, with 7 bases lining up with TRBD2. Germline-derived CDR1 and CDR2 are SEHNR and FQNEAQ (reference sequence). The CDR3 is made up of 17 amino acids. J lost 4 bases, V lost 5 bases, and 14 bases had no gene match. The CDR3 reads CASSPARGRGKYNEQFF. The CDR3 DNA sequence: TGTGCCAGCAGCCCCGCTCGAGGGCGGGGGAAGTACAATGAGCAGTTCTTC.

This clone has more than one count but fewer than ten. The chain employs TRBV5-1 and TRBJ2-1, with 8 bases aligning to TRBD2. In germline, CDR1 is SGHRS, CDR2 YFSETQ. With V trimmed by 5 bases and J by 9 bases, 4 bases remained unmatched. This CDR3 spans 12 amino acids. The CDR3 loop reads CASRSSGVEQFF. CDR3 nucleotides: TGCGCCAGCAGGAGTAGCGGGGTTGAGCAGTTCTTC.

The sample holds one count of this clone. The chain has TRBV18 and TRBJ1-3; 7 positions match TRBD1. Germline lookup yields CDR1 KGHSH and CDR2 LQKENI. The trim removed 3 bases at V and 4 bases at J, leaving 9 bases unmatched. The length of the CDR3 is 16 residues. The CDR3 DNA follows: TGTGCCAGCTCACCCACGACAGGGACCGGGGGAAACACCATATATTTT. It yields the protein CASSPTTGTGGNTIYF.

This chain connects TRBV21-1 to TRBJ1-1; TRBD1 is taken as the D call from the table, unchecked against the DNA. TRBV21-1 is assigned pseudogene status. The CDR3 covers 13 residues. Here the CDR3 reads CASSRTGDTEAFF. The CDR3, as DNA: TGTGCCAGCAGCCGAACAGGTGACACTGAAGCTTTCTTT.

This clone turned up a few times. The chain recombines TRBV4-1 with TRBJ1-3; D gene uncertain. Trimming removed 4 bases at V and 4 bases at J, with 17 bases between. The CDR3 spans 16 residues. Germline V CDR1 and CDR2: MGHRA, YSYEKL. Written as DNA, the CDR3 is TGCGCCAGCAGCCTATCAACTTGGGCAGGAGGAAACACCATATATTTT. Translating it yields CASSLSTWAGGNTIYF.

This clone was recorded a few times. CDR3 protein: CASSYFNSNQPQHF. The CDR3 DNA follows: TGTGCCAGCAGTTACTTCAATAGCAATCAGCCCCAGCATTTT. The chain couples TRBV6-6 to TRBJ1-5, with unresolved D. The germline CDR1 and CDR2 sequences are MNHNY and SVGAGI (reference sequence). The CDR3 runs to 14 residues. Trimming left V 1 base short and J 0 bases short, with 4 bases between.

CDR3 DNA sequence: TGTGCCAGTAGTTATGCAGGACGAGCGGCAGCGGGGACCCAGTACTTC. This codes for CASSYAGRAAAGTQYF. The rearrangement links TRBV19 to TRBJ2-5; perhaps TRBD2 as D (6 bases). CDR3 length: 16 amino acids. Trimming cost V 5 bases and J 7 bases, with 23 bases left between them. In germline, CDR1 is LNHDA, CDR2 SQIVND (reference sequence).